This T cell receptor (beta chain) appears in the sequencing data of a study of cytotoxic CD8 clonotypes in ibrutinib-treated CLL. V lost 8 bases and J 4 bases, leaving 8 bases between the germline ends. Germline V gives CDR1 MNHEY, CDR2 SVGAGI. The CDR3 contains 11 residues. A single count supports this clone. Investigators sought sequencing depths of between 1 in 200,000 and 1 in 1 million T cells. This table comes from immunoSEQ multiplex PCR, and its TCRdb copy is limited to in-frame clones, with some not included. The sample gives fewer than 400,000 clones, around 66% of which show up once; roughly 6% is in the top ten.

The receptor was derived from a human donor with chronic lymphocytic leukemia. The sequences come from PBMCs, collected after 36 months of ibrutinib treatment. The chain employs TRBV6-5 and TRBJ1-1, with D hard to call. CDR3 loop: CASVRATEAFF. CDR3 bases: TGTGCCAGCGTCCGGGCCACTGAAGCTTTCTTT.